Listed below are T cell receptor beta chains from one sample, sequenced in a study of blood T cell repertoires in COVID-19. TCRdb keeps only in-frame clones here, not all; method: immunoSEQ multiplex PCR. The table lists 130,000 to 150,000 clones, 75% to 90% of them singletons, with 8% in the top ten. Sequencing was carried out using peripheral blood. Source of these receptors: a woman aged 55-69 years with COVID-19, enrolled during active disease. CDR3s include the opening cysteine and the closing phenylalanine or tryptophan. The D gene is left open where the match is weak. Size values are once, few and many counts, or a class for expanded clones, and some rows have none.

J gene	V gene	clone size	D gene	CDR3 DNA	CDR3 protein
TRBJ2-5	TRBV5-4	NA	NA	TGTGCCAGCAGCTTGGCGGGTCGGGGACAAGAGACCCAGTACTTC	CASSLAGRGQETQYF
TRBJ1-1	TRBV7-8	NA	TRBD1	TGTGCCAGCAGCCCCGGACAGGGCGAACACTCTGAAGCTTTCTTT	CASSPGQGEHSEAFF
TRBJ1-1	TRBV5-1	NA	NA	TGCGCCAGCAGCCGGATCGGGGGTGGAAGGGACACTGAAGCTTTCTTT	CASSRIGGGRDTEAFF
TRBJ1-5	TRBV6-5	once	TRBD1	TGTGCCAGCAGTCGGGGGACAGGGGGCAATCAGCCCCAGCATTTT	CASSRGTGGNQPQHF
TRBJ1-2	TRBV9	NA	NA	TGTGCCAGCAGCGTTTCGACAGTGGTTAACTATGGCTACACCTTC	CASSVSTVVNYGYTF
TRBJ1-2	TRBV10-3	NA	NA	TGTGCCATCAGAGTTGTGGAGGGGCACAACTATGGCTACACCTTC	CAIRVVEGHNYGYTF
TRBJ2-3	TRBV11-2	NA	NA	TGTGCCAGCAGCTTTCGCCAGACAACTAGCACAGATACGCAGTATTTT	CASSFRQTTSTDTQYF
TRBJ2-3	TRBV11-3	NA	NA	TGTGCCAGCAGCAAAGGGGGTACGCAGTATTTT	CASSKGGTQYF
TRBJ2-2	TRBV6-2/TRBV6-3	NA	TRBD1	TGTGCCAGCAGTTATGGGACAGGGGCCGGGGAGCTGTTTTTT	CASSYGTGAGELFF
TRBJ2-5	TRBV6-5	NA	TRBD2	TGTGCCAGCAGACTAGCGGGGGGAACAGTGGAGACCCAGTACTTC	CASRLAGGTVETQYF